A single TCR beta chain is shown here with its context. Its antigen is currently unknown. The CDR3 covers 14 residues. J gave up 6 bases and V 6 bases, and 5 bases lay outside the gene matches. In germline, CDR1 is SNHLY, CDR2 FYNNEI. These data come from a study of shared clonotypes between healthy human individuals. The overall study: Researchers assigned three CD4 naive, three CD4 memory, two CD8 naive and one CD8 memory plate to each donor. General study points: Rarefaction exposed incomplete sorted-subset sequencing despite large depth. About 5% of naive CD4 clonotypes were shared across a few donors. Researchers sampled only blood; tissue repertoires likely differ.

Clones were sequenced by immunoSEQ multiplex PCR, and TCRdb holds only the in-frame ones, with some missing. The sample has around 120,000 clones, about 72% seen once; the top ten hold approximately 25%. The receptor's source is a woman aged 25 to 39 in good health. The V gene is TRBV2, the J gene TRBJ1-5; TRBD1 matches at 10 bases. The sequenced sample was memory CD8+ T cells sorted from blood. Documented subset: CD45RO+ cells pooled with CCR7-negative TemRA cells. The CDR3 coding sequence is TGTGCCAGCAGGGGGACAGGGGAGGGTCAGCCCCAGCATTTT. This sequence encodes CASRGTGEGQPQHF.